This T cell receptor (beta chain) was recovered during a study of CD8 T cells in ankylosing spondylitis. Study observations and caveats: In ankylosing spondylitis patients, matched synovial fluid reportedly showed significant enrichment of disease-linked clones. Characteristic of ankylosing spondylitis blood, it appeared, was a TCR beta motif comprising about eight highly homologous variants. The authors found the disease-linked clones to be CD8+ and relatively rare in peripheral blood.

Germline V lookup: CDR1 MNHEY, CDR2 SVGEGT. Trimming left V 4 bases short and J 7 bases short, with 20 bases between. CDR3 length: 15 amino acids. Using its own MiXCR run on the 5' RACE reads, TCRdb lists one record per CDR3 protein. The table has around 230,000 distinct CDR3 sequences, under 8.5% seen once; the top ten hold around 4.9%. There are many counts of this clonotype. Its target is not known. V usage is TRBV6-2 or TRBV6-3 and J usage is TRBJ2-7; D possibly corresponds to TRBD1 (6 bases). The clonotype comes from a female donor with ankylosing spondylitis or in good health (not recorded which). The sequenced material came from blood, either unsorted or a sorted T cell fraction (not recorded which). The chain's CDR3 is CASSWPGHTFGEQYF. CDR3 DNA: TGTGCCAGCAGTTGGCCGGGACATACCTTTGGAGAGCAGTACTTC.